What follows are 21 T cell receptor beta chains derived from one specimen sequenced in a study of T cells in localized non-small cell lung cancer (dated by TCRdb to the early 2020s). The library came from the immunoSEQ multiplex PCR assay. Here the immuneACCESS table is served through TCRdb, limited to in-frame sequences with V and J called. Missing clones are a known gap in these copies; in checked studies unresolved V genes cover under half, and the rest lacks a known reason. Present in this sample are about 4,400 clones, over 20% of which were seen just once. The top ten constitute around 5% of the sample. The sample was lung tumor tissue, taken before any cancer treatment. Receptors originate from a female donor aged 60 or older with stage I lung adenocarcinoma.

This clone has just a few counts. This sequence joins TRBV11-3 and TRBJ2-1; the D gene is possibly TRBD1 (6 bases). The CDR3 consists of 17 residues. Germline lookup yields CDR1 SGHNT and CDR2 YENEEA. V lost 0 bases, J lost 5 bases, and 17 bases lay in between. The CDR3 DNA is TGTGCCAGCAGCTTAGATGGATGGGGGCGACATAACAATGAGCAGTTCTTC. This gives the protein CASSLDGWGRHNNEQFF.

This clone showed up just a few times. The gene calls are TRBV30 and TRBJ1-1; the match to TRBD1 covers 8 bases. CDR1 is GTSNPN and CDR2 is SVGIG in the germline V gene (reference sequence). Germline trimming cut 2 bases from V and 3 bases from J; bases unmatched to any gene: 5. The CDR3 length is 14 residues. For the CDR3, the DNA is TGTGCCTGGAGTCACACAGGGGGGGACACTGAAGCTTTCTTT. Its translation is CAWSHTGGDTEAFF.

The chain joins TRBV15 to TRBJ2-4, with 9 bases aligning to TRBD1. Losses at the gene ends were 1 base for V and 4 bases for J; bases not matched to a gene: 2. The V gene's germline CDR1 is LNHNV and CDR2 YYDKDF (reference sequence). The CDR3 loop spans 15 amino acids. Here the CDR3 reads CATSRGGTGKNIQYF. The DNA of the CDR3 is TGTGCCACCAGCAGAGGTGGGACAGGGAAAAACATTCAGTACTTC. The full variable domain, its missing parts supplied by reference TRBV15 and TRBJ2-4, is DAMVIQNPRYQVTQFGKPVTLSCSQTLNHNVMYWYQQKSSQAPKLLFHYYDKDFNNEADTPDNFQSRRPNTSFCFLDIRSPGLGDTAMYLCATSRGGTGKNIQYFGAGTRLSVL.

This clone was counted a few times. J is TRBJ2-5 and V is TRBV6-8, with a possible D match to TRBD2 (6 bases). Germline V lookup: CDR1 MNHGY, CDR2 SAAAGT. V was shortened by 8 bases and J by 1 base, with 11 bases between the two germline ends. CDR3 length: 13 amino acids. The chain's CDR3 is CASHGGFQETQYF. CDR3 coding DNA: TGTGCCAGCCATGGGGGGTTCCAAGAGACCCAGTACTTC.

This rearrangement joins TRBV11-3 to TRBJ2-6; 7 bases are a match to TRBD1. Germline trimming cut 6 bases from V and 4 bases from J; bases unmatched to any gene: 6. This CDR3 spans 15 amino acids. The germline CDR1 and CDR2 sequences are SGHNT and YENEEA. The CDR3 sequence: CASRTTGAGANVLTF. CDR3 nucleotides: TGTGCCAGCAGAACTACAGGGGCCGGGGCCAACGTCCTGACTTTC. Filled out from reference TRBV11-3 and TRBJ2-6, the complete variable domain reads EAGVVQSPRYKIIEKKQPVAFWCNPISGHNTLYWYLQNLGQGPELLIRYENEEAVDDSQLPKDRFSAERLKGVDSTLKIQPAELGDSAVYLCASRTTGAGANVLTFGAGSRLTVL.

This clone showed up just a few times. The rearrangement links TRBV6-8 to TRBJ1-6, with unresolved D. The CDR3 spans 14 residues. V was cut by 6 bases and J by 4 bases, with 10 bases left in between. CDR1 and CDR2 (germline): MNHGY, SAAAGT. As DNA, the CDR3 is TGTGCCAGCAGCGCCGGGCCTTATAATTCACCCCTCCACTTT. Translating it yields CASSAGPYNSPLHF.

The CDR3 DNA reads as TGTGCCAGCAGTTACAGGGTGGGTGACACTGAAGCTTTCTTT. Translated: CASSYRVGDTEAFF. This chain connects TRBV6-8 to TRBJ1-1; D is unresolved. The germline gives CDR1 MNHGY, CDR2 SAAAGT. CDR3 length: 14 amino acids. Trimming removed 2 bases at V and 3 bases at J, with 10 bases between.

The chain couples TRBV11-3 to TRBJ2-7; the D gene is possibly TRBD2 (6 bases). Germline assignment: CDR1 SGHNT and CDR2 YENEEA. The CDR3 is 15 residues long. Trimming removed 7 bases at V and 0 bases at J, with 16 bases between. For the CDR3, the DNA is TGTGCCAGCACCATTCCCCAGCGGGCCTCCTACGAGCAGTACTTC. Its translation is CASTIPQRASYEQYF.

V gene TRBV28 combines with J gene TRBJ2-7; D could derive from TRBD1 or TRBD2 (5 bases each). The V and J ends lost 10 bases and 2 bases respectively, with 15 bases between them. Germline lookup yields CDR1 MDHEN and CDR2 SYDVKM. The CDR3 consists of 13 residues. DNA for the CDR3: TGTGCCACCACCCGGGACGGGCCCTACGAGCAGTACTTC. This codes for CATTRDGPYEQYF.

This clone was detected a few times. The V gene is TRBV30, the J gene TRBJ2-3, with 9 positions matching TRBD1. The germline V gene encodes CDR1 GTSNPN and CDR2 SVGIG (reference sequence). The trim removed 5 bases at V and 6 bases at J, leaving 18 bases unmatched. CDR3 size: 17 residues. The CDR3 spells CAWDPGIQGANMDTQYF. In DNA form, the CDR3 reads TGTGCCTGGGATCCCGGCATACAGGGGGCTAATATGGATACGCAGTATTTT.

A few counts support this clone. The gene calls are TRBV11-3 and TRBJ1-2; TRBD1 matches 7 bases. V shed 6 bases and J 6 bases; nucleotides not matched to a gene: 10. Germline CDR1 and CDR2: SGHNT and YENEEA. The CDR3 runs to 14 residues. The CDR3 protein is CASRTGTAPDGYTF. The CDR3 DNA follows: TGTGCCAGCAGGACCGGGACAGCCCCCGATGGCTACACCTTC.

The DNA for the CDR3 is TGCGCCAGCAGCTACCGGGGGTTGAGCACAGATACGCAGTATTTT. Its protein is CASSYRGLSTDTQYF. The chain combines TRBV5-1 with TRBJ2-3; weak D call: TRBD2 (6 bases). The germline gives CDR1 SGHRS, CDR2 YFSETQ. The CDR3 totals 15 residues. V was shortened by 3 bases and J by 0 bases, with 11 bases between the two germline ends.

V is TRBV9 and J is TRBJ2-1; TRBD2 agrees at 8 bases. Germline V gene sequence: CDR1 SGDLS, CDR2 YYNGEE. V lost 5 bases and J lost 0; bases outside the gene matches: 13. This CDR3 spans 18 amino acids. The CDR3 DNA is TGTGCCAGCAGTGAAGCGGATCTAGCGGGCATCTCCTACAATGAGCAGTTCTTC. This gives the protein CASSEADLAGISYNEQFF.

This clone is a singleton in its sample. Here the CDR3 reads CASRTERLSPGELFF. The DNA of the CDR3 is TGCGCCAGCAGGACAGAGAGACTTTCCCCCGGGGAGCTGTTTTTT. V and J are TRBV5-1 and TRBJ2-2; a possible D gene is TRBD1 (5 bases). Trimming cost V 5 bases and J 6 bases, with 17 bases left between them. This CDR3 comprises 15 residues. Looked up from germline, CDR1 is SGHRS and CDR2 is YFSETQ. The complete variable domain, with remaining parts taken from reference TRBV5-1 and TRBJ2-2, reads KAGVTQTPRYLIKTRGQQVTLSCSPISGHRSVSWYQQTPGQGLQFLFEYFSETQRNKGNFPGRFSGRQFSNSRSEMNVSTLELGDSALYLCASRTERLSPGELFFGEGSRLTVL.

This clone was seen a few times. The chain employs TRBV6-8 and TRBJ2-7; unclear D gene. The V and J ends lost 0 bases and 5 bases respectively, with 8 bases between them. Germline CDR1 MNHGY, CDR2 SAAAGT. This CDR3 spans 13 amino acids. The CDR3 protein is CASSYSVPHEQYF. The DNA of the CDR3 is TGTGCCAGCAGTTACTCGGTCCCCCACGAGCAGTACTTC.

This clone has just a few counts. The V gene is TRBV7-1, the J gene TRBJ2-1, with 8 bases identical to TRBD2. TRBV7-1 qualifies as an ORF whose function is uncertain. The CDR3 has 13 amino acids. With V trimmed by 8 bases and J by 6 bases, 6 bases remained unmatched. CDR3: CASAAGDPNEQFF. CDR3 sequence (DNA): TGTGCCAGCGCAGCGGGAGACCCCAATGAGCAGTTCTTC.

This clone is termed medium-sized. The gene calls are TRBV6-8 and TRBJ1-1; tentative D call: TRBD1 (6 bases). Looked up from germline, CDR1 is MNHGY and CDR2 is SAAAGT. The CDR3 runs 13 residues. Trimming removed 5 bases at V and 2 bases at J, with 9 bases between. The CDR3 loop reads CASSDRPNTEAFF. CDR3 DNA: TGTGCCAGCAGTGACAGGCCCAACACTGAAGCTTTCTTT.

This chain links TRBV11-3 with TRBJ2-2; D might be TRBD1 (6 bases). CDR1 is SGHNT, CDR2 YENEEA, per germline. This CDR3 spans 17 amino acids. The germline V and J ends were trimmed by 2 bases and 1 base, with 14 bases remaining between them. The CDR3 DNA sequence: TGTGCCAGCAGCTTATCCGGCAGGGGTGGGAACACCGGGGAGCTGTTTTTT. Protein: CASSLSGRGGNTGELFF.

This clone showed up just a few times. Other DNA sequences within the sample encode an identical CDR3. The chain joins TRBV30 to TRBJ1-5, with D unclear. From germline, CDR1 is GTSNPN and CDR2 SVGIG (reference sequence). Deletions cut 0 bases from V and 4 bases from J, with 7 bases between. This CDR3 is 13 amino acids long. CDR3 amino acids: CAWSVKSNQPQHF. In DNA form, the CDR3 reads TGTGCCTGGAGTGTAAAGAGTAATCAGCCCCAGCATTTT. The full variable domain, with the rest looked up from reference TRBV30 and TRBJ1-5, is SQTIHQWPATLVQPVGSPLSLECTVEGTSNPNLYWYRQAAGRGLQLLFYSVGIGQISSEVPQNLSASRPQDRQFILSSKKLLLSDSGFYLCAWSVKSNQPQHFGDGTRLSIL.

This chain joins TRBV18 and TRBJ1-5; no firm D call. The CDR3 consists of 13 residues. V lost 1 base and J lost 7, with 8 bases in between. Germline-derived CDR1 and CDR2 are KGHSH and LQKENI. The CDR3, as DNA: TGTGCCAGCTCACCACAGGGATTCCAGCCCCAGCATTTT. This codes for CASSPQGFQPQHF. Drawing the rest from reference TRBV18 and TRBJ1-5, the complete variable domain is NAGVMQNPRHLVRRRGQEARLRCSPMKGHSHVYWYRQLPEEGLKFMVYLQKENIIDESGMPKERFSAEFPKEGPSILRIQQVVRGDSAAYFCASSPQGFQPQHFGDGTRLSIL.

CDR3 sequence (DNA): TGTGCCAGCAGCATCTATGACAGGCCCTATAATTCACCCCTCCACTTT. Translation gives CASSIYDRPYNSPLHF. The chain couples TRBV9 to TRBJ1-6, with D possibly matching TRBD1 (6 bases). Trimming removed 4 bases from V and 2 bases from J, with 13 bases in between. From germline, CDR1 is SGDLS and CDR2 YYNGEE. CDR3 length: 16 residues.